This paragraph covers one T cell receptor beta chain sequence. Its antigen is currently unknown. This sample was included in a study of regulatory and conventional T cells in RAG deficiency. Regarding the study as a whole: Omenn syndrome and CID/AS patients had around 100-fold fewer unique Treg TCR beta sequences, versus roughly 9.6-fold elsewhere. Omenn patients showed >75% Treg-Tconv overlap and shorter CDR3 lengths.

TCRdb's copy holds only in-frame clones and misses some; the assay was immunoSEQ multiplex PCR. The repertoire has over 8,000 clones, roughly 90% of them found once; the top ten carry 1% to 1.5%. Trimming pared 1 base from V and 3 bases from J, leaving 10 bases between. Germline CDR1 reads SGHTS; CDR2 reads YDEGEE. There are 14 residues in the CDR3. The sorted regulatory T cells were CD4+, CD25-high and CD127-low, with genomic DNA sequenced. The same data also contributed to another study, on regulatory T cells. That paper states: Amplification used 52 TRBV primers and 13 TRBJ primers.

V is TRBV5-8 and J is TRBJ1-2, with a weak D call TRBD1 (5 bases). This TCR was recovered from a human donor in good health. The specimen sequenced was Tregs sorted from blood. The CDR3 DNA follows: TGTGCCAGCAGCTTGCAGGGTATCGACTATGGCTACACCTTC. This sequence encodes CASSLQGIDYGYTF.